Shown below are 20 T cell receptor beta chains from a single sample sequenced in a study of blood T cell repertoires in COVID-19. The data were produced by immunoSEQ multiplex PCR, yet TCRdb's version contains in-frame clones alone and is incomplete. The repertoire consists of around 270,000 clones, with 75% to 90% occurring once and the leading ten covering 0.7% to 0.9%. Sequenced: peripheral blood. The receptors were gathered from a man in his thirties or forties with acute or convalescent COVID-19.

V is TRBV21-1 and J is TRBJ1-5; TRBD1, the D gene given by the table, was not confirmed from the DNA. TRBV21-1 is assigned pseudogene status. The CDR3 covers 16 residues. The CDR3 coding sequence is TGTGCCAGCAGCAAAGTCGGGACAGACAACAATCAGCCCCAGCATTTT. It yields the protein CASSKVGTDNNQPQHF.

The V call is TRBV15, the J call TRBJ1-1; 9 bases map to TRBD1. The CDR3 contains 13 residues. The V segment lost 8 bases and the J segment 3 bases; nucleotides outside the gene matches: 4. Germline CDR1 and CDR2: LNHNV and YYDKDF (reference sequence). CDR3 region: CATGRQGDTEAFF. Here the CDR3 DNA reads TGTGCCACCGGCCGACAGGGGGACACTGAAGCTTTCTTT. The entire variable domain, with the rest obtained from reference TRBV15 and TRBJ1-1, is as follows: DAMVIQNPRYQVTQFGKPVTLSCSQTLNHNVMYWYQQKSSQAPKLLFHYYDKDFNNEADTPDNFQSRRPNTSFCFLDIRSPGLGDTAMYLCATGRQGDTEAFFGQGTRLTVV.

This chain uses TRBV27 with TRBJ1-1, with D perhaps TRBD1 (5 bases). Looked up from germline, CDR1 is MNHEY and CDR2 is SMNVEV (reference sequence). The CDR3 spans 13 residues. Between the trimmed V and J ends, which lost 2 bases and 5 bases, there was a span of 9 bases. In DNA, the CDR3 is TGTGCCAGCAGTTTAATGGGGGGGACTGAAGCTTTCTTT. Protein product: CASSLMGGTEAFF.

This rearrangement joins TRBV6-1 to TRBJ1-5, with TRBD1 matching 12 bases. The germline V gene encodes CDR1 MNHNS and CDR2 SASEGT. The CDR3 is made up of 15 amino acids. After removal of 3 bases from V and 5 bases from J, the junction contained 2 bases not matched to a gene. For the CDR3, the DNA is TGTGCCAGCAGTGACGGGACAGGGGGCCATCAGCCCCAGCATTTT. Translated, it gives CASSDGTGGHQPQHF.

V gene TRBV25-1 combines with J gene TRBJ1-4, with D uncertain. CDR3 length: 14 amino acids. V dropped 3 bases and J dropped 0 bases, with 5 bases sitting between them. Per the germline V gene, CDR1 is MGHDK and CDR2 is SYGVNS. CDR3 residues: CASSERATNEKLFF. The DNA of the CDR3 is TGTGCCAGCAGTGAGCGGGCAACTAATGAAAAACTGTTTTTT.

The chain couples TRBV3-1 (or the pseudogene TRBV3-2) to TRBJ1-4, with 7 nucleotides matching TRBD1. The CDR3 sequence is 18 residues long. V lost 0 bases to trimming and J lost 6 bases; unmatched junction nucleotides: 13. The germline V gene has CDR1 LGHDT and CDR2 YNNKEL (reference sequence). The CDR3 loop is CASSQDRRGRAGDEKLFF. DNA for the CDR3: TGTGCCAGCAGCCAAGATCGTAGGGGGCGCGCTGGGGATGAAAAACTGTTTTTT.

V usage is TRBV28 and J usage is TRBJ2-5, with D maybe TRBD2 (7 bases). V lost 6 bases and J lost 1, with 12 bases in between. The CDR3 runs to 14 residues. From germline, CDR1 is MDHEN and CDR2 SYDVKM. The CDR3 DNA reads TGTGCCAGCAGCCGAGGGGGGGGCCAAGAGACCCAGTACTTC. This gives the protein CASSRGGGQETQYF.

V is TRBV6-4 and J is TRBJ2-3; 8 bases align to TRBD2. The CDR3 runs 16 residues. Germline V lookup: CDR1 MRHNA, CDR2 SNTAGT. V gave up 2 bases and J gave up 0 bases; unmatched junction bases: 4. The CDR3 region is CASSDRAGASTDTQYF. The CDR3 DNA is TGTGCCAGCAGTGACAGAGCGGGGGCTAGCACAGATACGCAGTATTTT.

Points on this clone: This specimen includes other DNA sequences encoding the same CDR3. The chain carries TRBV10-3 and TRBJ1-2; D not resolved. The germline V gene has CDR1 ENHRY and CDR2 SYGVKD. V lost 4 bases and J 2 bases, leaving 5 bases between the germline ends. This CDR3 comprises 12 residues. CDR3 sequence: CAISGENYGYTF. In DNA form, the CDR3 reads TGTGCCATCAGTGGTGAGAACTATGGCTACACCTTC.

The V gene is TRBV30, the J gene TRBJ2-3, with 9 bases matching TRBD2. This CDR3 contains 14 residues. Germline CDR1 reads GTSNPN; CDR2 reads SVGIG (reference sequence). Trimming removed 7 bases from V and 8 bases from J; junction bases left unmatched: 13. CDR3 sequence (DNA): TGTGCCTACCAGCGCGAAGCGGGAGGAGGTACGCAGTATTTT. Translated: CAYQREAGGGTQYF.

This chain uses TRBV19 with TRBJ1-5, with 9 bases aligning to TRBD1. This CDR3 comprises 15 residues. Trimming at V came to 6 bases and at J to 9 bases, leaving 12 bases not matched to a gene. Germline V gene sequence: CDR1 LNHDA, CDR2 SQIVND (reference sequence). The CDR3 spells CASSLEGQGGGPQHF. CDR3 bases: TGTGCCAGTAGCCTCGAGGGACAGGGTGGAGGGCCCCAGCATTTT.

The chain employs TRBV6-5 and TRBJ1-2, with D maybe TRBD1 (5 bases). V was trimmed by 7 bases and J by 0 bases, leaving 9 bases between them. Germline V gene sequence: CDR1 MNHEY, CDR2 SVGAGI. CDR3 length equals 13 residues. In nucleotides, the CDR3 is TGTGCCAGCAAGCAGACAGCTAACTATGGCTACACCTTC. Translating it yields CASKQTANYGYTF.

The rearrangement joins TRBV28 to TRBJ2-2; D unresolved. Germline V gene lookup returns CDR1 MDHEN and CDR2 SYDVKM. This CDR3 contains 13 residues. V lost 6 bases and J lost 1, with 6 bases in between. CDR3 bases: TGTGCCAGCAGATCCGGGAACACCGGGGAGCTGTTTTTT. Translating it yields CASRSGNTGELFF.

The chain links TRBV5-1 to TRBJ2-3, with 9 bases identical to TRBD1. The CDR3 is made up of 16 amino acids. J was trimmed by 5 bases and V by 4 bases; bases with no gene match: 11. Germline V lookup: CDR1 SGHRS, CDR2 YFSETQ. The DNA for the CDR3 is TGCGCCAGCAGCAAGGGACAGGGAGTTTTGCAAGATACGCAGTATTTT. This codes for CASSKGQGVLQDTQYF.

Notes on this clone: At one of its ends the junction is not consistent with the germline gene, which may arise from a read error. Other DNA sequences of this sample code for an identical CDR3. The CDR3 nucleotides are TGTGCTAGCACTTCTCCGGGACAGTCCTACGAGCAGTACTTC. Protein sequence: CASTSPGQSYEQYF. The chain uses TRBV28 and TRBJ2-7; the match to TRBD1 covers 7 bases. Germline lookup yields CDR1 MDHEN and CDR2 SYDVKM. CDR3 length: 14 residues.

The V and J genes are TRBV7-9 and TRBJ1-2; weak D call: TRBD1 (6 bases). V was clipped by 5 bases and J by 5 bases, with 12 bases between them. CDR1 is SEHNR and CDR2 is FQNEAQ in the germline V gene (reference sequence). The CDR3 covers 13 residues. The CDR3 sequence: CASSVGADYGYTF. CDR3 bases: TGTGCCAGCAGCGTGGGGGCAGATTATGGCTACACCTTC.

The chain employs TRBV6-5 and TRBJ1-2; D might be TRBD1 (6 bases). Germline V gene sequence: CDR1 MNHEY, CDR2 SVGAGI. The ends were cut back, 0 bases at V and 7 bases at J, with 6 bases in the middle. The CDR3 spans 12 residues. CDR3 sequence (DNA): TGTGCCAGCAGTTACTCGGGGGCTGGCTACACCTTC. Amino acids: CASSYSGAGYTF.

The chain combines TRBV28 with TRBJ2-2; 7 nucleotides agree with TRBD2. The V segment lost 7 bases and the J segment 4 bases; nucleotides outside the gene matches: 6. The CDR3 loop spans 14 amino acids. CDR1 is MDHEN, CDR2 SYDVKM, per germline. The CDR3 DNA follows: TGTGCCAGCAAAGCGAGCGGGACCACCGGGGAGCTGTTTTTT. Translating gives CASKASGTTGELFF.

The chain employs TRBV30 and TRBJ1-2; D is perhaps TRBD1 (5 bases). CDR3 size: 13 residues. Trimming cost V 3 bases and J 8 bases, with 16 bases left between them. Germline assignment: CDR1 GTSNPN and CDR2 SVGIG (reference sequence). CDR3 loop: CAWSRGEPLGYTF. CDR3 DNA sequence: TGTGCCTGGAGCCGGGGGGAACCCCTAGGCTACACCTTC. The full variable domain, completed using reference TRBV30 and TRBJ1-2, is SQTIHQWPATLVQPVGSPLSLECTVEGTSNPNLYWYRQAAGRGLQLLFYSVGIGQISSEVPQNLSASRPQDRQFILSSKKLLLSDSGFYLCAWSRGEPLGYTFGSGTRLTVV.

The chain uses TRBV5-5 and TRBJ1-2; unclear D gene. Germline V gene sequence: CDR1 SGHKS, CDR2 YYEKEE (reference sequence). The CDR3 loop spans 13 amino acids. Between the trimmed V and J ends, which lost 2 bases and 8 bases, there was a span of 13 bases. The CDR3 nucleotides are TGTGCCAGCAGCTTAGGAGGTTCCTGGGGCTACACCTTC. It is translated as CASSLGGSWGYTF.